The 8 T cell receptor beta chains listed next were all sequenced from one sample in a study of blood T cell repertoires in COVID-19. This table comes from immunoSEQ multiplex PCR, and its TCRdb copy is limited to in-frame clones, with some not included. The sample includes about 140,000 clones, approximately 87% of them seen just once. The source material was peripheral blood. Every receptor here comes from a human donor in a cohort sampled during active COVID-19.

The rearrangement joins TRBV6-5 to TRBJ1-4, with D perhaps matching TRBD1 (6 bases). The CDR3 is 15 residues long. Between the trimmed V and J ends, which lost 5 bases and 7 bases, there was a span of 17 bases. Germline V CDR1 and CDR2: MNHEY, SVGAGI. CDR3 sequence (DNA): TGTGCCAGCAGTCCCAGGGGAAAAAGAGGTGAAAAACTGTTTTTT. Its protein product is CASSPRGKRGEKLFF.

The table lists this clone with a count of one. The rearrangement joins TRBV3-1 (or the pseudogene TRBV3-2) to TRBJ1-2; 11 bases are a match to TRBD1. CDR1 and CDR2 from the germline V gene are LGHDT and YNNKEL (reference sequence). CDR3 size: 16 residues. V shed 4 bases, J shed 6 bases, and the junction held 10 bases outside the gene matches. The CDR3 sequence is CASSLRDRGFRNGYTF. CDR3 bases: TGTGCCAGCAGCCTCCGGGACAGGGGGTTTCGAAATGGCTACACCTTC.

In its sample, this clone was seen a few times. The chain is built from TRBV11-3 and TRBJ2-3; 7 nucleotides line up with TRBD1. Germline V gives CDR1 SGHNT, CDR2 YENEEA. CDR3 length: 14 residues. V lost 6 bases to trimming and J lost 8 bases; unmatched junction nucleotides: 11. The CDR3 region has the DNA TGTGCCAGCAGTTTCGACAGGGCGCAGGGTACGCAGTATTTT. Translation gives CASSFDRAQGTQYF.

The chain uses TRBV2 and TRBJ2-3; D is possibly TRBD2 (5 bases). Germline CDR1 is SNHLY and CDR2 is FYNNEI. The CDR3 sequence is 15 residues long. V lost 4 bases and J lost 6, with 17 bases in between. The CDR3 region is CASSVGGESRDTQYF. The CDR3 coding sequence is TGTGCCAGCAGTGTTGGTGGGGAGTCAAGGGATACGCAGTATTTT.

This rearrangement joins TRBV7-2 to TRBJ2-1, with D unclear. Looked up from germline, CDR1 is SGHTA and CDR2 is FQGNSA. The germline V and J ends were trimmed by 1 base and 4 bases, with 8 bases remaining between them. This CDR3 is built from 14 residues. This chain's CDR3 is CASSLGVEYNEQFF. CDR3 bases: TGTGCCAGCAGCTTAGGTGTCGAGTACAATGAGCAGTTCTTC.

The chain joins TRBV6-5 to TRBJ2-5; 7 positions match TRBD1. The CDR3 covers 13 residues. Germline CDR1 reads MNHEY; CDR2 reads SVGAGI. The DNA of the CDR3 is TGTGGTACGAGAAGGGGGCCTTCGGAGACCCAGTACTTC. It codes for CGTRRGPSETQYF.

In its sample, this clone was seen a few times. V gene TRBV7-2 combines with J gene TRBJ2-2, with a possible D match to TRBD2 (6 bases). Germline V gene data show CDR1 as SGHTA and CDR2 as FQGNSA. This CDR3 spans 17 amino acids. V was shortened by 6 bases and J by 5 bases, with 22 bases between the two germline ends. The CDR3 coding sequence is TGTGCCAGCAGTTATTCGCCCGGGACTCGGGCTACCGGGGAGCTGTTTTTT. This encodes CASSYSPGTRATGELFF.

This CDR3 is CASSQTPFYEQYV. CDR3 coding DNA: TGTGCCAGCAGCCAGACACCGTTTTACGAGCAGTACGTC. This chain connects TRBV12-3 or TRBV12-4 to TRBJ2-7; no clear D gene. The CDR3 consists of 13 residues. Trimming removed 6 bases at V and 4 bases at J, with 13 bases between.